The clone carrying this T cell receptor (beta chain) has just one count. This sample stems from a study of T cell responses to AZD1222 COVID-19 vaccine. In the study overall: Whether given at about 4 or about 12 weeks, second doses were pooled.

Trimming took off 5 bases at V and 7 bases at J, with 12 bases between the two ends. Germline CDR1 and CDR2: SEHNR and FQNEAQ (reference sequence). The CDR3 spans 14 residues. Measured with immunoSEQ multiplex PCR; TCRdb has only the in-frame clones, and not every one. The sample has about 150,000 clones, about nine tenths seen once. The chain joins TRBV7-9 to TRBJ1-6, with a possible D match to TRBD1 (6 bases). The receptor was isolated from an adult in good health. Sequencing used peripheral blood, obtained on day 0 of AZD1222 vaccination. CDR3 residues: CASSPDRTNSPLHF. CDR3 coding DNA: TGTGCCAGCAGCCCCGACAGGACAAATTCACCCCTCCACTTT.